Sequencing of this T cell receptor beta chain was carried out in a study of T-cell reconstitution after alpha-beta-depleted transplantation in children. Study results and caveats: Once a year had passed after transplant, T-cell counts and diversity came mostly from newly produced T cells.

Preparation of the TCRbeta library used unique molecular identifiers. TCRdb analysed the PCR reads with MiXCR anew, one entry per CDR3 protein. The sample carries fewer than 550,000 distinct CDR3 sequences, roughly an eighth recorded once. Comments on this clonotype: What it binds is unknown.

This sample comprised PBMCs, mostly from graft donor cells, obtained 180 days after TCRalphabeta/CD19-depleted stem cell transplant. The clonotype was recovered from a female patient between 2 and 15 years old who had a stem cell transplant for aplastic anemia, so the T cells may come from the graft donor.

CDR3 loop: CASKWVLDNEQFF. In DNA form, the CDR3 reads TGTGCCAGCAAGTGGGTCTTGGACAATGAGCAGTTCTTC. The chain uses TRBV13 and TRBJ2-1; D remains ambiguous. The CDR3 spans 13 residues. The V gene's germline CDR1 is PRHDT and CDR2 FYEKMQ (reference sequence). V lost 7 bases and J lost 5, with 12 bases in between.